The 22 T cell receptor beta chains below all came from one sample that was sequenced in a study of blood T cell repertoires in COVID-19. The assay was immunoSEQ multiplex PCR, and TCRdb's table has in-frame clones only and misses some. The table shows 120,000 or so clones, with about three quarters occurring only once. Sequenced input: peripheral blood. These receptor sequences come from a human donor with acute or convalescent COVID-19. The donor label of this sample is uncertain.

This clone was seen a handful of times. The V gene is TRBV6-2 or TRBV6-3, the J gene TRBJ2-7; maybe TRBD1 (6 bases). Trimming removed 4 bases at V and 3 bases at J, with 7 bases between. Germline loops: CDR1 MNHEY, CDR2 SVGEGT. The CDR3 consists of 12 residues. The CDR3 nucleotides read TGTGCCAGCAGTTGGGACAACTACGAGCAGTACTTC. Translated: CASSWDNYEQYF.

This clone has a single count. V gene TRBV7-9 combines with J gene TRBJ1-2; 7 nucleotides line up with TRBD1. Germline assignment: CDR1 SEHNR and CDR2 FQNEAQ (reference sequence). This CDR3 spans 13 amino acids. The trim removed 5 bases at V and 8 bases at J, leaving 8 bases unmatched. The CDR3 DNA sequence: TGTGCCAGCAGCCACGAACAGGGGTACGGCTACACCTTC. This codes for CASSHEQGYGYTF.

The V gene is TRBV27, the J gene TRBJ1-5; no definite D call. Trimming left V 7 bases short and J 5 bases short, with 15 bases between. This CDR3 comprises 14 residues. Looked up from germline, CDR1 is MNHEY and CDR2 is SMNVEV (reference sequence). The CDR3 loop is CASMPVARDQPQHF. For the CDR3, the DNA is TGTGCCAGCATGCCGGTTGCGCGGGATCAGCCCCAGCATTTT.

This chain connects TRBV9 to TRBJ1-1, with a weak D call TRBD1 (5 bases). The CDR3 consists of 14 residues. V lost 2 bases and J 2 bases, leaving 10 bases between the germline ends. CDR1 is SGDLS, CDR2 YYNGEE, per germline. CDR3 in amino acids: CASSVGGANTEAFF. DNA of the CDR3: TGTGCCAGCAGCGTCGGGGGAGCTAACACTGAAGCTTTCTTT.

The CDR3 nucleotides are TGTGCCAGCAGTGATCGGGGGGAGCCGAACACCGGGGAGCTGTTTTTT. Amino acid sequence: CASSDRGEPNTGELFF. The chain combines TRBV6-1 with TRBJ2-2; 7 nucleotides align to TRBD2. From germline, CDR1 is MNHNS and CDR2 SASEGT. Trimming at V came to 3 bases and at J to 0 bases, leaving 4 bases not matched to a gene. The CDR3 loop spans 16 amino acids.

The V gene is TRBV7-9, the J gene TRBJ1-1; TRBD1 aligns across 7 bases. Looked up from germline, CDR1 is SEHNR and CDR2 is FQNEAQ (reference sequence). The CDR3 is 14 amino acids. V lost 5 bases to trimming and J lost 1 base; unmatched junction nucleotides: 4. The CDR3 sequence is CASSLGTANTEAFF. Here the CDR3 DNA reads TGTGCCAGCAGCCTAGGGACAGCGAACACTGAAGCTTTCTTT.

The chain carries TRBV11-2 and TRBJ2-7; TRBD1 agrees at 8 bases. V dropped 6 bases and J dropped 2; count of bases not matched to a gene: 12. In germline, CDR1 is SGHAT, CDR2 FQNNGV. This CDR3 comprises 16 residues. The CDR3: CASSPAWTGFPYEQYF. Here the CDR3 DNA reads TGTGCCAGCAGTCCCGCTTGGACAGGGTTTCCCTACGAGCAGTACTTC.

The CDR3 region is CASSFGQGNSNTEAFF. The CDR3 coding sequence is TGTGCCAGCAGTTTTGGGCAGGGTAATAGCAACACTGAAGCTTTCTTT. The chain couples TRBV27 to TRBJ1-1, with a weak D call TRBD1 (5 bases). Looked up from germline, CDR1 is MNHEY and CDR2 is SMNVEV (reference sequence). This CDR3 comprises 16 residues. V lost 3 bases, J lost 2 bases, and 16 bases lay in between.

The V call is TRBV29-1, the J call TRBJ2-5; a weak D match, TRBD2 (5 bases). CDR3 size: 12 residues. Germline V gene lookup returns CDR1 SQVTM and CDR2 ANQGSEA. The V and J ends lost 2 bases and 2 bases respectively, with 6 bases between them. The CDR3 DNA reads as TGCAGCGTTGAACTAGCTCAAGAGACCCAGTACTTC. Amino acid sequence: CSVELAQETQYF. The whole variable domain, filled in from reference TRBV29-1 and TRBJ2-5, reads SAVISQKPSRDICQRGTSLTIQCQVDSQVTMMFWYRQQPGQSLTLIATANQGSEATYESGFVIDKFPISRPNLTFSTLTVSNMSPEDSSIYLCSVELAQETQYFGPGTRLLVL.

The chain has TRBV24-1 and TRBJ1-2; 7 bases line up with TRBD1. With 4 bases clipped from V and 1 base from J, the junction kept 11 bases outside the gene matches. Germline-derived CDR1 and CDR2 are KGHDR and SFDVKD. The length of the CDR3 is 17 residues. CDR3 sequence reads: CATSENKVRGFNYGYTF. In DNA form, the CDR3 reads TGTGCCACCAGTGAGAACAAGGTCAGGGGGTTTAACTATGGCTACACCTTC.

This clone has just a few counts. The V and J genes are TRBV25-1 and TRBJ1-2; possible D gene TRBD1, 5 bases. The V gene lost 7 bases and the J gene lost 7 bases, with 13 bases spanning the gap. Per germline, CDR1 MGHDK and CDR2 SYGVNS. The CDR3 runs to 12 residues. CDR3: CASIYPGFGYTF. For the CDR3, the DNA is TGTGCCAGCATATATCCAGGGTTTGGCTACACCTTC.

Concerning this clone itself: This sample includes further DNA sequences coding for the same CDR3. The chain couples TRBV18 to TRBJ1-5; TRBD1 is a possible D gene (6 bases). Deletions cut 6 bases from V and 4 bases from J, with 10 bases between. The CDR3 covers 13 residues. Germline V CDR1 and CDR2: KGHSH, LQKENI. CDR3 sequence: CASSPDRNQPQHF. In DNA form, the CDR3 reads TGTGCCAGCTCTCCGGACAGAAATCAGCCCCAGCATTTT.

V gene TRBV6-5 combines with J gene TRBJ2-7; 9 nucleotides match TRBD1. Per germline, CDR1 MNHEY and CDR2 SVGAGI. Trimming cost V 6 bases and J 1 base; bases outside gene matches: 4. The CDR3 spans 14 residues. Here the CDR3 DNA reads TGTGCCAGCAGGGGGACAGGGAAGTCCTACGAGCAGTACTTC. It specifies CASRGTGKSYEQYF.

The gene calls are TRBV2 and TRBJ2-1, with TRBD2 matching 11 bases. The CDR3 is made up of 16 amino acids. With V trimmed by 3 bases and J by 4 bases, 5 bases remained unmatched. The germline V gene has CDR1 SNHLY and CDR2 FYNNEI. This CDR3 reads CASSDPGLAAYNEQFF. The CDR3 DNA reads TGTGCCAGCAGTGATCCGGGACTAGCGGCTTACAATGAGCAGTTCTTC.

The J gene is TRBJ2-1, the V gene TRBV6-2 or TRBV6-3; 7 nucleotides line up with TRBD2. CDR1 is MNHEY, CDR2 SVGEGT, per germline. CDR3 length: 15 amino acids. J was trimmed by 6 bases and V by 2 bases; bases with no gene match: 7. CDR3 bases: TGTGCCAGCAGTTACGGGGGGGGGTCAGGCAATGAGCAGTTCTTC. Its protein is CASSYGGGSGNEQFF.

In this sample, this clone turned up a few times. DNA for the CDR3: TGTGCCAGCAGCGTATATTGGTTGGTTCCGGGGCAGTACGTC. This codes for CASSVYWLVPGQYV. The rearrangement links TRBV9 to TRBJ2-7; no reliable D call. The CDR3 is 14 amino acids. Per the germline V gene, CDR1 is SGDLS and CDR2 is YYNGEE. Trimming took 1 base from V and 9 from J, leaving 17 bases between them.

The genes are TRBV24-1 and TRBJ2-7; D might be TRBD1 (6 bases). V lost 2 bases to trimming and J lost 4 bases, with 8 bases between them. The CDR3 is made up of 13 amino acids. Germline assignment: CDR1 KGHDR and CDR2 SFDVKD. Here the CDR3 DNA reads TGTGCCACCAGTGATTGCGGACAGTACGAGCAGTACGTC. This gives the protein CATSDCGQYEQYV.

The chain uses TRBV30 and TRBJ1-6; weak D call: TRBD1 (5 bases). CDR1 and CDR2 from the germline V gene are GTSNPN and SVGIG (reference sequence). The CDR3 extends over 13 amino acids. Trimming cost V 4 bases and J 9 bases, with 13 bases left between them. CDR3 sequence: CAWNRNTRSPLHF. In nucleotides, the CDR3 is TGTGCCTGGAACAGGAACACTCGTTCACCCCTCCACTTT.

The chain uses TRBV28 and TRBJ2-7; 11 nucleotides match TRBD2. After removal of 7 bases from V and 1 base from J, the junction contained 6 bases not matched to a gene. The CDR3 is 15 amino acids. In germline, CDR1 is MDHEN, CDR2 SYDVKM. CDR3 loop: CASTQLAGVSYEQYF. Here the CDR3 DNA reads TGTGCCAGCACCCAACTAGCGGGGGTATCCTACGAGCAGTACTTC.

Worth noting for this clone: One end of the junction fails to match germline, which may point to a read error. The V and J genes are TRBV7-7 and TRBJ2-5; 8 bases map to TRBD1. Germline values: CDR1 SSHAT, CDR2 FNYEAQ (reference sequence). This CDR3 region has 16 residues. DNA for the CDR3: TGTGCTAGCAGCCCCGTCGGACAGGGACACCAAGAGACCCAGTACTTC. Amino acid sequence: CASSPVGQGHQETQYF.

The rearrangement links TRBV12-3 or TRBV12-4 to TRBJ1-2; a possible D gene is TRBD1 (5 bases). The CDR3 is 13 amino acids. The V and J ends lost 3 bases and 8 bases respectively, with 13 bases between them. The DNA for the CDR3 is TGTGCCAGCAGTTTTTTAGGATCAGGGGGCTACACCTTC. This translates into CASSFLGSGGYTF.

This clone was seen only a few times. The DNA of the CDR3 is TGCAGTGCGAGTCGGGACTCTGGGGCCAACGTCCTGACTTTC. This encodes CSASRDSGANVLTF. The rearrangement uses TRBV20-1 and TRBJ2-6, with D maybe TRBD2 (5 bases). The V end was cut by 6 bases, the J end by 0 bases, with 9 bases between. The CDR3 sequence is 14 residues long. Germline assignment: CDR1 DFQATT and CDR2 SNEGSKA (reference sequence).